The clone carrying this TCR beta chain was detected a few times. Its target is not known. This record comes from a study of shared clonotypes between healthy human individuals. Overall study findings and caveats: Rarefaction curves obtained for sorted subsets showed sequencing incomplete despite large depth.

In the authors' methods: ImmunoSEQ only sent back junction sequences with no quality scores, so filtering was done differently. Only in-frame clones appear in the TCRdb table, and some are missing; sequencing was by immunoSEQ multiplex PCR. V and J calls and clone size are copied from that table; D and trimming were computed from the DNA. The sample comprises 1 million to 1.3 million clones, approximately 78% of which are singletons, and roughly 0.55% rests with the top ten. CDR1 is SGHTA and CDR2 is FQGNSA in the germline V gene. Trimming left V 1 base short and J 2 bases short, with 12 bases between. The CDR3 extends over 15 amino acids.

Sequencing was performed on memory CD4+ T cells from PBMCs. Subset in this sample: CD45RA-negative fraction. This receptor was identified in a man younger than 35 in good health. Some clones in this sample may be carry-over from other donors' samples. This sequence joins TRBV7-2 and TRBJ2-7; tentative D call: TRBD1 (6 bases). The CDR3 here is CASSLGRTAPYEQYF. The CDR3 DNA reads TGTGCCAGCAGCTTAGGGCGGACAGCCCCCTACGAGCAGTACTTC.